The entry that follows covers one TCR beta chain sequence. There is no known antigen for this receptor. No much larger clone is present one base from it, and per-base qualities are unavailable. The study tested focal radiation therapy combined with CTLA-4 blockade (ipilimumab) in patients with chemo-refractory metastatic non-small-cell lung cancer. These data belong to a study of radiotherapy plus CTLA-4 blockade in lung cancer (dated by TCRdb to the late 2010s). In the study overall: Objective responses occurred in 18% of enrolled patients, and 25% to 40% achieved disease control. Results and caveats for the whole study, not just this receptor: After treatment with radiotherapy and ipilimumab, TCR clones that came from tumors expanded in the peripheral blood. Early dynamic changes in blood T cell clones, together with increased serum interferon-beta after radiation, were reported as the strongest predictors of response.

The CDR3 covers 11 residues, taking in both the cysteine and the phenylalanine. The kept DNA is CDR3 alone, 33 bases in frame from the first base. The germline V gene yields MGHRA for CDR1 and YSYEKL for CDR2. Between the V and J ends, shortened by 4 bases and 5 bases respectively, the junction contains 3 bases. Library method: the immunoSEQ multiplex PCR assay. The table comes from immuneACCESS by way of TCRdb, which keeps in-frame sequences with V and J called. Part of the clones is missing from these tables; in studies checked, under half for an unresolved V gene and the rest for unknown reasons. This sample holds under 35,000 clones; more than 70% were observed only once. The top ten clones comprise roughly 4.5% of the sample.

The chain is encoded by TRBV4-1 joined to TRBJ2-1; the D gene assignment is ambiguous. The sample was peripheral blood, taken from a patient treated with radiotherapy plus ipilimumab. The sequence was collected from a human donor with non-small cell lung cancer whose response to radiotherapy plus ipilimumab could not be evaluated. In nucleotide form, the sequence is TGCGCCAGCAGCCGCGACAATGAGCAGTTCTTC. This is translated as CASSRDNEQFF.